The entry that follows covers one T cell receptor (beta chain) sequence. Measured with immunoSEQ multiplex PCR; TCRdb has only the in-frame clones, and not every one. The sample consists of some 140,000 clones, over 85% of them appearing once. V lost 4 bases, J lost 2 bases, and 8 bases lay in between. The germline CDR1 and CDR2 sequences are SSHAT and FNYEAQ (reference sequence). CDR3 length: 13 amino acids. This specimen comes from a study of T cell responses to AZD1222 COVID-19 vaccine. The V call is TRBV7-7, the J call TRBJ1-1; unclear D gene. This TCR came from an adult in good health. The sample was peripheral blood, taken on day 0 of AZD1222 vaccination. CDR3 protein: CASSSSENTEAFF. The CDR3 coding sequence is TGTGCCAGCAGCTCTAGCGAAAACACTGAAGCTTTCTTT.